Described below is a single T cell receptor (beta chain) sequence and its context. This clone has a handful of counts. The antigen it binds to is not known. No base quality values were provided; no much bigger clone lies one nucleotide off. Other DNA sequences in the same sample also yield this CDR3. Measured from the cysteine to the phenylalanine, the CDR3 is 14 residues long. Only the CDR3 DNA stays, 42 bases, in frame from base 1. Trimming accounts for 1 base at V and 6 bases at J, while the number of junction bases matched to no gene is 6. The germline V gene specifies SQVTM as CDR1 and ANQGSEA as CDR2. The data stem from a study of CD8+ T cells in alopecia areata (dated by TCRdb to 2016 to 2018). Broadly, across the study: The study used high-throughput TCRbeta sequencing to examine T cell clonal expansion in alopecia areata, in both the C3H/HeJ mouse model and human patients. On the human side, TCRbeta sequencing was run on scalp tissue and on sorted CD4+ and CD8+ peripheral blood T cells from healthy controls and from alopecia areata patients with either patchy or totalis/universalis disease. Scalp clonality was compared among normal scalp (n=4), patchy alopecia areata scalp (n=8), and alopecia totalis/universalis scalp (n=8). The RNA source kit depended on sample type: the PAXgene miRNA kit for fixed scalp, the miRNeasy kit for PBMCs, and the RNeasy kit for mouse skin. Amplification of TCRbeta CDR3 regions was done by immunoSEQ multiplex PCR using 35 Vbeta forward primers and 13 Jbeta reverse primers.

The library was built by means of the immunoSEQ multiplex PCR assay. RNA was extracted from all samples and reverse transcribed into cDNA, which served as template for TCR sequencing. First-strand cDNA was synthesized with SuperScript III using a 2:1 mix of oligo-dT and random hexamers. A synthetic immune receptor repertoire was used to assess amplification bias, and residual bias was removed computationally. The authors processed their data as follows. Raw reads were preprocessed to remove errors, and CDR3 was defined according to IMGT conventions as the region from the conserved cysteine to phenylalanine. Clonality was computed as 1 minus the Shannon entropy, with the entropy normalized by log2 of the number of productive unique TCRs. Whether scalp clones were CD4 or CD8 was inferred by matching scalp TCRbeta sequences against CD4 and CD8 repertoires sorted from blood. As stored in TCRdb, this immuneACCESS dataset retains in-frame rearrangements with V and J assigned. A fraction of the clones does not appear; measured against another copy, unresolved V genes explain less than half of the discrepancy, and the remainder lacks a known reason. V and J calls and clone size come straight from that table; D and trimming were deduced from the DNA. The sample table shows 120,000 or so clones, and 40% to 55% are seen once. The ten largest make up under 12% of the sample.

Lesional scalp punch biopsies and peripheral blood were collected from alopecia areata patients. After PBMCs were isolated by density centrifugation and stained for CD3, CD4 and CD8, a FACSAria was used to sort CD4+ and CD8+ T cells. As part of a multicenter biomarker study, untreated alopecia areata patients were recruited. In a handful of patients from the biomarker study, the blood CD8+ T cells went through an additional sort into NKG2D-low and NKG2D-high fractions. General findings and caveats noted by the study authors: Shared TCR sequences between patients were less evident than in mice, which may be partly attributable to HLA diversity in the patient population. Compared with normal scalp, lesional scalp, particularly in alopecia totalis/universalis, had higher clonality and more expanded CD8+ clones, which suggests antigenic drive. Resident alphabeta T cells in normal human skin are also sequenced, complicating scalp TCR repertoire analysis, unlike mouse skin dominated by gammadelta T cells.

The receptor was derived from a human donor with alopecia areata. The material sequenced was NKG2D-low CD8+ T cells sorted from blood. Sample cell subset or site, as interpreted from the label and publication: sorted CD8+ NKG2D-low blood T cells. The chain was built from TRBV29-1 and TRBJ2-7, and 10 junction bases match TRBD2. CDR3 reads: CSVEVLAGVVEQYF. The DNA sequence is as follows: TGCAGCGTTGAAGTTCTAGCGGGAGTTGTCGAGCAGTACTTC.